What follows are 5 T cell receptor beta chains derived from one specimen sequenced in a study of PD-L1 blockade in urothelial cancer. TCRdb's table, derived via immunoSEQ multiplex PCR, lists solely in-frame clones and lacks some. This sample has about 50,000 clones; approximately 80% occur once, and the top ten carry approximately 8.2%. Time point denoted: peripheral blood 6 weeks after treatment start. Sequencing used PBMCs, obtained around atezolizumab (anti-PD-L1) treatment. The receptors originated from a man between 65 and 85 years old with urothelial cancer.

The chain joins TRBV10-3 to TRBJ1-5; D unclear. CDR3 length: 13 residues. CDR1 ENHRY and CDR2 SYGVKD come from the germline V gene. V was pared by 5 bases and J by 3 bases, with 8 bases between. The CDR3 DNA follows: TGTGCCATCAGTCCGGGGTCCAATCAGCCCCAGCATTTT. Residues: CAISPGSNQPQHF.

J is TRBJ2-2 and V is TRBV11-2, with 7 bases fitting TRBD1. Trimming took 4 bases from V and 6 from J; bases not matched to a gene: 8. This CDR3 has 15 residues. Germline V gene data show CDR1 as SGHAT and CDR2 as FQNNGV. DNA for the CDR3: TGTGCCAGCAGCTCCTCCGGGACAGCCCCCGGGGAGCTGTTTTTT. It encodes CASSSSGTAPGELFF.

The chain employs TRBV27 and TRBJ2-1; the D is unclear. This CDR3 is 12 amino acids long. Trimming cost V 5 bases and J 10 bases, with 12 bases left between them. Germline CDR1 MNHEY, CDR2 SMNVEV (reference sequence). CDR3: CASSLPGNEQFF. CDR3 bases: TGTGCCAGCAGTCTACCTGGTAACGAGCAGTTCTTC.

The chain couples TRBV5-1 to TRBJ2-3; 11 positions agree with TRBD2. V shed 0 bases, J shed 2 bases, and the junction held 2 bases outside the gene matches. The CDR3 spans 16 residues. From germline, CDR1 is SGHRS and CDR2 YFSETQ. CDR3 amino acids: CASSLVLAGATDTQYF. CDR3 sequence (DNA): TGCGCCAGCAGCTTGGTACTAGCGGGGGCCACAGATACGCAGTATTTT.

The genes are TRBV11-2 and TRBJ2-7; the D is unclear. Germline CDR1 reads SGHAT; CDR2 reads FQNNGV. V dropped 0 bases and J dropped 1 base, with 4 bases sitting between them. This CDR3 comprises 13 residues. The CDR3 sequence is CASSLDISYEQYF. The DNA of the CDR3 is TGTGCCAGCAGCTTAGATATATCCTACGAGCAGTACTTC.